Listed below are T cell receptor beta chains from one sample, sequenced in a study of control samples from healthy donors and cancer patients. The method was immunoSEQ multiplex PCR; TCRdb's version includes in-frame clones alone and lacks a portion of them. The sample lists more than 75,000 clones, about nine tenths seen once, with less than 7% in the top ten. Sequencing was performed on blood. Source of these receptors: a man aged 45-60 years in good health. The CDR3 runs from the conserved cysteine through the conserved F or W. D genes are given only for firm matches. Not all rows give a size; the values are once, few, many and, for expanded clones, a class.

V	D	J	size	DNA	CDR3
TRBV18	NA	TRBJ2-7	NA	TGTGCCAGCTCACCGTCTGGCAGGGTCTACGAGCAGTACTTC	CASSPSGRVYEQYF
TRBV3-1/TRBV3-2	NA	TRBJ2-7	once	TGTGCCAGCAGCCACACAGCCCCCTTCGAGCAGTACTTC	CASSHTAPFEQYF
TRBV13	NA	TRBJ2-2	NA	TGTGCCAGCAGCTTAAGGGACACCGGGGAGCTGTTTTTT	CASSLRDTGELFF
TRBV3-1/TRBV3-2	NA	TRBJ1-2	NA	TGTGCCAGCAGCCAAGGGCAGGTAAAGTTCTATGGCTACACCTTC	CASSQGQVKFYGYTF
TRBV9	NA	TRBJ1-2	once	TGTGCCAGCAGCCCGGCGACAGGAGCCTATGGCTACACCTTC	CASSPATGAYGYTF
TRBV5-8	NA	TRBJ2-3	NA	TGTGCCAGCAGCTTGGACAGCCGCACAGATACGCAGTATTTT	CASSLDSRTDTQYF
TRBV3-1/TRBV3-2	NA	TRBJ2-6	NA	TGTGCCAGCAGCCGGAAACTCCAGGGAGCAGTACTCTCTGGGGCCAACGTCCTGACTTTC	CASSRKLQGAVLSGANVLTF
TRBV18	TRBD2	TRBJ2-5	NA	TGTGCCAGCTCACCTCAGCGGGGCTCCCAGGAGACCCAGTACTTC	CASSPQRGSQETQYF
TRBV18	NA	TRBJ1-4	NA	TGTGCCAGCTCACCCGGACAGAGCAATAATGAAAAACTGTTTTTT	CASSPGQSNNEKLFF
TRBV11-2	NA	TRBJ2-1	NA	TGTGCCAGCAGCCGGATGTGGGGGGGCCACAATGAGCAGTTCTTC	CASSRMWGGHNEQFF
TRBV9	NA	TRBJ1-2	NA	TGTGCCAGCAGCGGCGGGCCAGTGGGGGGTTCAATCTATGGCTACACCTTC	CASSGGPVGGSIYGYTF
TRBV7-8	NA	TRBJ1-5	NA	TGTGCCAGCAGCCTCAGACCCAATCAGCCCCAGCATTTT	CASSLRPNQPQHF
TRBV30	NA	TRBJ1-6	NA	TGTGCCTGGAGCCGCGGGGGGCCGCAATATAATTCACCCCTCCACTTT	CAWSRGGPQYNSPLHF
TRBV9	TRBD1	TRBJ2-7	NA	TGTGCCAGCAGCGTGGACAGGGGCCTATACGAGCAGTACTTC	CASSVDRGLYEQYF
TRBV20-1	NA	TRBJ2-3	NA	TGCAGTGCCGCTCGTGGTACGCAGTATTTT	CSAARGTQYF
TRBV4-1	NA	TRBJ1-1	NA	TGCGCCAGCAGCCAGTTACAGGGAGGACCGGCTTTCTTT	CASSQLQGGPAFF
TRBV15	NA	TRBJ1-1	NA	TGTGCCACCAGCAGAGATGGAGGCACTGAAGCTTTCTTT	CATSRDGGTEAFF
TRBV7-8	NA	TRBJ1-2	NA	TGTGCCAGCAGCTTAGGGCTGGGTACTAACTATGGCTACACCTTC	CASSLGLGTNYGYTF
TRBV21-1	NA	TRBJ2-7	NA	TGTGCCAGCAGTCCTCCGACAGGGCCTGTACTGTACGAGCAGTACTTC	CASSPPTGPVLYEQYF
TRBV25-1	TRBD1	TRBJ2-5	NA	TGTGCCATCGGAGGGGACAGGCGACAAGAGACCCAGTACTTC	CAIGGDRRQETQYF
TRBV6-5	NA	TRBJ1-1	NA	TGTGCCAGCAGCCCCGGGACACGAGCTTTCTTT	CASSPGTRAFF
TRBV5-1	TRBD2	TRBJ2-5	NA	TGCGCCAGCAGAAAGGGACTAGCGGGAGAGACCCAGTACTTC	CASRKGLAGETQYF
TRBV5-6	NA	TRBJ1-5	NA	TGTGCCAGCAGCTTGTCGGCGGCAGGAAGACAGCCCCAGCATTTT	CASSLSAAGRQPQHF
TRBV19	NA	TRBJ1-1	NA	TGTGCCAGTAGTTTCAGGCGATCGAGGACTGAAGCTTTCTTT	CASSFRRSRTEAFF
TRBV5-1	NA	TRBJ1-1	NA	TGCGCCAGCAGCCAAGTTCCGAACACTGAAGCTTTCTTT	CASSQVPNTEAFF
TRBV6-1	TRBD1	TRBJ2-7	NA	TGTGCCAGCAGTGAAGGGGACAGCTCCTACGAGCAGTACTTC	CASSEGDSSYEQYF
TRBV29-1	TRBD2	TRBJ2-3	NA	TGCAGCGTGGGGATTAGCGGGGCCCCCACAGATACGCAGTATTTT	CSVGISGAPTDTQYF
TRBV19	NA	TRBJ1-5	NA	TGTGCCAGTAGTATAGCCTTCAATCAGCCCCAGCATTTT	CASSIAFNQPQHF
TRBV25-1	TRBD1	TRBJ1-4	NA	TGTGCCAGCAGTGACCGACAGGGGGCAACTAATGAAAAACTGTTTTTT	CASSDRQGATNEKLFF
TRBV30	TRBD1	TRBJ2-6	NA	TGTGCCTGGAGTCTCCAGGGGGCGCCCTCTGGGGCCAACGTCCTGACTTTC	CAWSLQGAPSGANVLTF
TRBV6-6	NA	TRBJ2-2	NA	TGTGCCAGCAGTCTCGACAGTGGTCTGGCCGGGGAGCTGTTTTTT	CASSLDSGLAGELFF
TRBV18	TRBD1	TRBJ1-5	NA	TGTGCCAGCTCACCGGGACAGCATCAGCCCCAGCATTTT	CASSPGQHQPQHF
TRBV27	NA	TRBJ1-2	NA	TGTGCCAGCAGTTTATCGTCGGGGAACTATGGCTACACCTTC	CASSLSSGNYGYTF
TRBV5-1	TRBD1	TRBJ1-2	NA	TGCGCCAGCAGCTTGTCTGGGACAGCCCTCTATGGCTACACCTTC	CASSLSGTALYGYTF
TRBV18	TRBD2	TRBJ2-5	few	TGTGCCAGCTCAGGACTAGCGGGGAGCTGGGAGACCCAGTACTTC	CASSGLAGSWETQYF
TRBV12-1	NA	TRBJ2-2	NA	TGTGCCAGCACCCCTGGAAATAGCGCGGGCACCGGGGAGCTGTTTTTT	CASTPGNSAGTGELFF
TRBV5-1	NA	TRBJ1-1	NA	TGCGCCAGCAGCTTGTTATCAGGGAGCACTGAAGCTTTCTTT	CASSLLSGSTEAFF
TRBV5-1	NA	TRBJ2-3	few	TGCGCCAGCAGCTTCACAGGAGGGGGCGATACGCAGTATTTT	CASSFTGGGDTQYF
TRBV6-6	NA	TRBJ1-5	once	TGTGCCAGCAGTCCCAAGGGGGAGCATCATAGCAATCAGCCCCAGCATTTT	CASSPKGEHHSNQPQHF
TRBV27	TRBD2	TRBJ2-2	few	TGTGCCAGCAGGGGCGGGGGGCCTTCCACCGGGGAGCTGTTTTTT	CASRGGGPSTGELFF
TRBV5-1	NA	TRBJ1-2	NA	TGCGCCAGCAGCTTGGATTGGGGACATGGCTACACCTTC	CASSLDWGHGYTF
TRBV30	NA	TRBJ1-2	NA	TGTGCCTGGAGTGACCTGGGGCAGGGCTATGGCTACACCTTC	CAWSDLGQGYGYTF
TRBV7-7	NA	TRBJ1-2	NA	TGTGTCAAGGCCTACTATGGCTACACCTTC	CVKAYYGYTF
TRBV11-3	TRBD1	TRBJ2-1	NA	TGTGCCAGCAGCTTGGGGACAGGGAGTTTGGTGTATGAGCAGTTCTTC	CASSLGTGSLVYEQFF
TRBV19	NA	TRBJ2-2	NA	TGTGCCAGTAGTCTCCAGGCCAGGACCGGGGAGCTGTTTTTT	CASSLQARTGELFF
TRBV6-6	NA	TRBJ2-3	NA	TGTGCCAGCAGTTCGGTACGAACAGATACGCAGTATTTT	CASSSVRTDTQYF
TRBV15	NA	TRBJ1-1	NA	TGTGCCACCAGCAGAGAGCGGGGCAACACTGAAGCTTTCTTT	CATSRERGNTEAFF
TRBV4-1	NA	TRBJ1-1	NA	TGCGCCAGCAGCCAAGTTCGAGATACGAACACTGAAGCTTTCTTT	CASSQVRDTNTEAFF
TRBV19	NA	TRBJ1-1	NA	TGTGCCAGTAGTTCCGTGATGCTCGCCGAAGCTTTCTTT	CASSSVMLAEAFF
TRBV10-3	TRBD1	TRBJ2-7	NA	TGTGCCATCAGTGAGTTGGGACAGGGGGCCTACGAGCAGTACTTC	CAISELGQGAYEQYF
TRBV30	NA	TRBJ2-7	NA	TGTGCCTGTAATGTCCAGGGGCCCGCCATCTTAGAGCAGTACTTC	CACNVQGPAILEQYF
TRBV4-1	TRBD1	TRBJ1-1	NA	TGCGCCAGCAGCCAGGGGGACAGGGTGAACACTGAAGCTTTCTTT	CASSQGDRVNTEAFF
TRBV19	TRBD1	TRBJ2-7	NA	TGTGCCAGTAGTATGGGGGGGACAGGGACCTACGAGCAGTACTTC	CASSMGGTGTYEQYF
TRBV18	NA	TRBJ1-1	NA	TGTGCCAGCTCACCACCGGGTGTGAACACTGAAGCTTTCTTT	CASSPPGVNTEAFF
TRBV28	TRBD2	TRBJ2-5	NA	TGTGCCAGCAGTGGTACCGGGACTAGGGAAGAGACCCAGTACTTC	CASSGTGTREETQYF
TRBV13	NA	TRBJ2-2	NA	TGTGCCAGCAGCTCTACAACAGGGACCGGGGAGCTGTTTTTT	CASSSTTGTGELFF
TRBV27	TRBD1	TRBJ2-1	NA	TGTGCCAGCAGCCACCGGGGACAGGTGTACAATGAGCAGTTCTTC	CASSHRGQVYNEQFF
TRBV21-1	NA	TRBJ2-5	once	TGTGCCAGCAGCAAATCCAGTCACCAGTACTTC	CASSKSSHQYF
TRBV5-1	NA	TRBJ2-7	NA	TGCGCCAGCAGCGATACTAGGACGTCCTCCTACGAGCAGTACTTC	CASSDTRTSSYEQYF
TRBV3-1/TRBV3-2	TRBD2	TRBJ2-1	NA	TGTGCCAGCAGCCAGGGGACTAGCGGGTCGAGCTCCTACAATGAGCAGTTCTTC	CASSQGTSGSSSYNEQFF